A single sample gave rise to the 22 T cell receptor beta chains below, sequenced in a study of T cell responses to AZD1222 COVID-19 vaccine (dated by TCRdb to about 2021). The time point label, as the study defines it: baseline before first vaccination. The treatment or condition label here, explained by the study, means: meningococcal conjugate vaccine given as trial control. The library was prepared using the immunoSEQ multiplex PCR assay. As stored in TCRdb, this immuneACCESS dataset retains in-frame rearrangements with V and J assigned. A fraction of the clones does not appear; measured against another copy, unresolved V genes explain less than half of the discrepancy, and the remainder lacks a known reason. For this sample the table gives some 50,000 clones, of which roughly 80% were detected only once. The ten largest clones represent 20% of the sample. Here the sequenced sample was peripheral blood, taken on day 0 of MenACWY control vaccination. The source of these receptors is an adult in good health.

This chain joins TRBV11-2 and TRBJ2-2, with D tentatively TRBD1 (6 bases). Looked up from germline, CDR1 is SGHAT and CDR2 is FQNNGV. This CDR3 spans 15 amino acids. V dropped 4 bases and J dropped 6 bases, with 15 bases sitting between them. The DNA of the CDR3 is TGTGCCAGCAGCTCCAGGGGAAAAGTATCCGGGGAGCTGTTTTTT. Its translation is CASSSRGKVSGELFF.

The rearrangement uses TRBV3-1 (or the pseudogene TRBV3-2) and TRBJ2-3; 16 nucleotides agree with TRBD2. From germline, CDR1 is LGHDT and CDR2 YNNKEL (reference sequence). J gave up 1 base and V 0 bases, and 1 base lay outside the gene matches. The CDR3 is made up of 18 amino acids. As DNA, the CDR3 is TGTGCCAGCAGCCAAGAGGGACTAGCGGGAGGGGGCACAGATACGCAGTATTTT. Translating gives CASSQEGLAGGGTDTQYF.

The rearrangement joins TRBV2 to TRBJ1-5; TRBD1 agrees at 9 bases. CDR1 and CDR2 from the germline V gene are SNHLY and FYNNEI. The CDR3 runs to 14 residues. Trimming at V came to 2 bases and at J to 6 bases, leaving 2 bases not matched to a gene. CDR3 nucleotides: TGTGCCAGCAGTGAAACAGGGGGCGGTCAGCCCCAGCATTTT. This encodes CASSETGGGQPQHF. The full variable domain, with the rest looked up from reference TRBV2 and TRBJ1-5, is EPEVTQTPSHQVTQMGQEVILRCVPISNHLYFYWYRQILGQKVEFLVSFYNNEISEKSEIFDDQFSVERPDGSNFTLKIRSTKLEDSAMYFCASSETGGGQPQHFGDGTRLSIL.

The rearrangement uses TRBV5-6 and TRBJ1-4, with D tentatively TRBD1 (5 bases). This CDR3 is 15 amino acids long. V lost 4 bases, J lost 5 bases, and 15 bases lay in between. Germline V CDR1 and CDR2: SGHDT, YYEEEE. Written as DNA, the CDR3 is TGTGCCAGCAGCGAGGGTCGGGACGAAAATGAAAAACTGTTTTTT. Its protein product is CASSEGRDENEKLFF. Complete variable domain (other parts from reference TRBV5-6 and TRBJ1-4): DAGVTQSPTHLIKTRGQQVTLRCSPKSGHDTVSWYQQALGQGPQFIFQYYEEEERQRGNFPDRFSGHQFPNYSSELNVNALLLGDSALYLCASSEGRDENEKLFFGSGTQLSVL.

In nucleotides, the CDR3 is TGTGCCAGCAGTTTCGGGGATACGCAGTATTTT. Translated: CASSFGDTQYF. The chain uses TRBV27 and TRBJ2-3; D is unresolved. This CDR3 is built from 11 residues. Germline values: CDR1 MNHEY, CDR2 SMNVEV (reference sequence). Between the trimmed V and J ends, which lost 3 bases and 6 bases, there was a span of 4 bases.

Here the CDR3 DNA reads TGTGCCAGCAACCGGAAGGTCCATGGCGAGCAGTACTTC. Protein product: CASNRKVHGEQYF. The chain combines TRBV6-5 with TRBJ2-7; D gene unclear. The germline V gene encodes CDR1 MNHEY and CDR2 SVGAGI. The CDR3 has 13 amino acids. Deletions cut 7 bases from V and 6 bases from J, with 16 bases between.

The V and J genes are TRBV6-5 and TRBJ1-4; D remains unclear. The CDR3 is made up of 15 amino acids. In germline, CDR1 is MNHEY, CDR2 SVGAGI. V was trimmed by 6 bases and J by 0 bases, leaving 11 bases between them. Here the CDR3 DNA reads TGTGCCAGCAGGTTCACGGGTGCAACTAATGAAAAACTGTTTTTT. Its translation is CASRFTGATNEKLFF.

The CDR3 sequence is CASSQGWTSGRSYNEQFF. The CDR3 DNA sequence: TGCGCCAGCAGCCAGGGCTGGACTAGCGGGAGGTCCTACAATGAGCAGTTCTTC. V gene TRBV4-1 combines with J gene TRBJ2-1; 14 nucleotides match TRBD2. The CDR3 runs 18 residues. Unmatched junction bases numbered 5, after V lost 3 bases and J lost 1 base. Germline V gene data show CDR1 as MGHRA and CDR2 as YSYEKL.

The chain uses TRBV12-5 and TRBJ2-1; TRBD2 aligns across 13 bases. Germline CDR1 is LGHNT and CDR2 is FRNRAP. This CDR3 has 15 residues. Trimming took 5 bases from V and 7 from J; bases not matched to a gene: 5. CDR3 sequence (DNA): TGTGCTAGTGGTCGGGGGACTAGCGGGGTGAATGAGCAGTTCTTC. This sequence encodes CASGRGTSGVNEQFF.

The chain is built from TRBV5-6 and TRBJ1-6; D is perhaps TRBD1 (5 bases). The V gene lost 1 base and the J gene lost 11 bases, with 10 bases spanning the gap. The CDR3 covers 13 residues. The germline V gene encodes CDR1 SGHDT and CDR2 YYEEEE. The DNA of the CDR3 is TGTGCCAGCAGCTTGAACAGGAGGGCACCCCTCCACTTT. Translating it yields CASSLNRRAPLHF.

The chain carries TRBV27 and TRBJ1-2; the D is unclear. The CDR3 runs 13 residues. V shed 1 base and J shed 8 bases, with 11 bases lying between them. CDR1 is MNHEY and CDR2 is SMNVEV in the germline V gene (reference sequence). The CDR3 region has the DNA TGTGCCAGCAGTTTATTGGGGTTTGTAGGCTACACCTTC. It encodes CASSLLGFVGYTF.

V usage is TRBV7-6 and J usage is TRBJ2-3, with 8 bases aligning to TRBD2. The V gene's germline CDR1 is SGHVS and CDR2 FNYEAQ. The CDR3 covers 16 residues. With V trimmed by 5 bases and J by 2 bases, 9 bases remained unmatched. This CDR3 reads CASSPRASGYTDTQYF. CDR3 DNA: TGTGCCAGCAGCCCCCGGGCTAGCGGGTACACAGATACGCAGTATTTT.

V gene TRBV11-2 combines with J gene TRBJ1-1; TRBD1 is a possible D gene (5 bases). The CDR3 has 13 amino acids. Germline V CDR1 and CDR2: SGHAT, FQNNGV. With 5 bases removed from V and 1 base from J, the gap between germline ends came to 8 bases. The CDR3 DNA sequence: TGTGCCAGCAGCCCCGGGGCGAACACTGAAGCTTTCTTT. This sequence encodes CASSPGANTEAFF. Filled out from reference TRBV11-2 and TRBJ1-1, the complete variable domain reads EAGVAQSPRYKIIEKRQSVAFWCNPISGHATLYWYQQILGQGPKLLIQFQNNGVVDDSQLPKDRFSAERLKGVDSTLKIQPAKLEDSAVYLCASSPGANTEAFFGQGTRLTVV.

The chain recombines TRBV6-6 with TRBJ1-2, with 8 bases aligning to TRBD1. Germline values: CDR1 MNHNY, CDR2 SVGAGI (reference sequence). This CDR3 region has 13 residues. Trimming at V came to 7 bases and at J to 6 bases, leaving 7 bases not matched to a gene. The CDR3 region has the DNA TGTGCCAGCACTTTGGACAGGGAAGATGGCTACACCTTC. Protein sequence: CASTLDREDGYTF.

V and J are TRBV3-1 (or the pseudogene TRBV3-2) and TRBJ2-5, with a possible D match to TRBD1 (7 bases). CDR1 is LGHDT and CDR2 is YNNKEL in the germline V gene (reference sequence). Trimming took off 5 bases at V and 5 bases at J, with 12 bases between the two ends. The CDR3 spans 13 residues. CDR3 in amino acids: CASSVQGRETQYF. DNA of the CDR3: TGTGCCAGCAGCGTACAGGGGAGGGAGACCCAGTACTTC.

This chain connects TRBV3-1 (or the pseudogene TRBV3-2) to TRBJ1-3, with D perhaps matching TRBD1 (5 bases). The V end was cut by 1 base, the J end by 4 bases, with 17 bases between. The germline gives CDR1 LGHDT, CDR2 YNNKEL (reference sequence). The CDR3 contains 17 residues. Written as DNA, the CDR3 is TGTGCCAGCAGCCAAGGGCAGGCAGGGCTTACGGGAAACACCATATATTTT. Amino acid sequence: CASSQGQAGLTGNTIYF.

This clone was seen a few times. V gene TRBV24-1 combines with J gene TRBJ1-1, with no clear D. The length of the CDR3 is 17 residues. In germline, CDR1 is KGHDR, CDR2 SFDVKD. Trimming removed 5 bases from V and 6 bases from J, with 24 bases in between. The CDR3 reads CATSAPGPISGVAEAFF. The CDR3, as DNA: TGTGCCACCAGTGCACCGGGCCCCATCTCTGGGGTGGCTGAAGCTTTCTTT.

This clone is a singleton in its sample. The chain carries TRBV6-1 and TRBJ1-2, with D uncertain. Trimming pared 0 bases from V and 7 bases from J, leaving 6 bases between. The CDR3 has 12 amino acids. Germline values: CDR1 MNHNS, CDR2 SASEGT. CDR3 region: CASSEARAGYTF. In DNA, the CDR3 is TGTGCCAGCAGTGAAGCGCGAGCTGGCTACACCTTC.

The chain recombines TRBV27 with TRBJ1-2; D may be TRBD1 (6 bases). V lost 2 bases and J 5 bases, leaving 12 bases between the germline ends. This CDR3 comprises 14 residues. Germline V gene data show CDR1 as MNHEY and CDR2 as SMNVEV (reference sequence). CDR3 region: CASSLRGFGYGYTF. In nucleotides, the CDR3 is TGTGCCAGCAGTTTAAGGGGGTTCGGGTATGGCTACACCTTC.

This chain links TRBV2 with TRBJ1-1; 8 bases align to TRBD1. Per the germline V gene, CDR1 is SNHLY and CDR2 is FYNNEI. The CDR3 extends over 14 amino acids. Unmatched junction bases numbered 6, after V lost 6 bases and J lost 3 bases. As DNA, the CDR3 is TGTGCCAGCAGGCGGCAGGGGGCCTACACTGAAGCTTTCTTT. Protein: CASRRQGAYTEAFF.

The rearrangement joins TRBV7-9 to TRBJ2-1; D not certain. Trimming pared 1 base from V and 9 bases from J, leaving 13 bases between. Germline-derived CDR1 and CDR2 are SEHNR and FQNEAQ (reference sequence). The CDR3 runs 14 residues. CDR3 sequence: CASSLVGPAGEQFF. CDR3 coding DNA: TGTGCCAGCAGCTTAGTGGGTCCAGCAGGTGAGCAGTTCTTC.

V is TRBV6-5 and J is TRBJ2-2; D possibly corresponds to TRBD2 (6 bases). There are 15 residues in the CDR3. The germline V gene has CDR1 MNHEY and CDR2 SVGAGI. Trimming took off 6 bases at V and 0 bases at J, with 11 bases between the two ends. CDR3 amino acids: CASRGGTSNTGELFF. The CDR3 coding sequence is TGTGCCAGCAGGGGTGGGACTTCGAACACCGGGGAGCTGTTTTTT.